The sequence of this TCR beta chain was determined in a study of human versus mouse CDR3 diversity and MHC coevolution. Study information: The immunoSEQ assay reportedly detects one in 200,000 T cells. Each sample yielded about 0.6 x 10^7 to 1.6 x 10^7 valid reads.

Some clones are missing from TCRdb's copy, which holds only in-frame ones; the method was immunoSEQ multiplex PCR. The sample shows about 60,000 clones, around 94% of them seen only once. Naive CD4 T cells, CD45RO-negative and CD62L-positive, were flow-sorted from PBMCs. Study conclusions and caveats: Mice had fewer CDR3 deletions and insertions than humans on average.

Remarks on this clone: Its matching antigen is unknown.

The germline CDR1 and CDR2 sequences are MNHEY and SMNVEV (reference sequence). Trimming cost V 6 bases and J 6 bases, with 17 bases left between them. The CDR3 runs 14 residues. Sequences were obtained from naive CD4+ T cells from blood. As to subset: CD45RO-negative CD62L-positive naive CD4 T cells. This clonotype was sampled from a person in their sixties or seventies in good health. The V call is TRBV27, the J call TRBJ2-5; TRBD2 is a possible D gene (6 bases). The CDR3 spells CASSQAGGRKTQYF. The CDR3 nucleotides are TGTGCCAGCAGCCAGGCCGGGGGTCGGAAGACCCAGTACTTC.